This T cell receptor beta chain emerged from a study of cytomegalovirus exposure and HLA in healthy donors (TCRdb year 2017). The study in broad terms: An earlier analysis of fewer than 750 of the donors reported about 260 Gb of sequence data and 117 million unique TCR beta sequences obtained from about 180 million T cells. The study used immunosequencing to profile the T cell repertoires of more than 650 subjects and linked those repertoires to cytomegalovirus serostatus. A later genetic analysis took genome-wide SNP genotypes for about 65% of the roughly 670 donors and used that subset as a discovery cohort. To decide whether each TCR beta V gene segment behaved as functional or pseudogenic, an earlier analysis of approximately 590 of the donors relied on high-throughput TCR beta sequencing. The genetic ancestry cluster associated with self-reported Caucasian donors included 81% of the roughly 380 genotyped donors. Class I and class II HLA loci were covered by the typing at four-digit resolution. Every repertoire in the discovery cohort had been generated on one and the same sequencing platform. Typing coverage differed by locus: A, B, C, DRB1 and DQB1 were typed in about 629-630 donors, DQA1 in about 500, DPA1 in some 610, and DPB1 in just under 490. The later analysis used no new phenotypic data to find candidate immune exposures, relying instead on TCR beta sequences and their occurrence across donors. Donor age, sex, ethnicity and CMV serostatus were collected together with the repertoire data. An early release that covered some 640 HLA-typed donors contained 250 to 350 gigabases of sequencing data and 70 million to 100 million unique TCR sequences. Besides the first cohort of about 730 subjects, a separate validation cohort made up of over 100 different subjects was used. The study was designed to test whether signatures of past pathogen exposure could be identified by cataloging public T cell receptors. A later analysis re-examined previously published TCR beta repertoires from hundreds of donors and added high-resolution HLA genotyping to investigate patterns of TCR occurrence. Roughly 5 DR-DQ haplotypes were treated as single units for association and clustering because of strong linkage in the cohort. On average, roughly 240,000 unique TCR beta nucleotide sequences were sequenced per donor among a few hundred genotyped donors of the cohort, with about 17% of those sequences being non-productive. High-throughput TCR immunosequencing, statistical association of individual TCRs with disease status, and machine learning were combined to predict cytomegalovirus infection status. The study at large found these results: A later analysis found that HLA-associated TCR beta chains were more clonally expanded and had lower generation probabilities than equally common non-associated chains. The presence/absence analyses assumed that sequencing depth was roughly uniform across donors, and that assumption may not be true. A later analysis found that most CMV-associated TCR beta chains appeared HLA-restricted, with HLA associations seemingly driven largely by CMV exposure. The authors suggested that the approach could potentially be generalized to other disease states and immunological phenotypes. Linkage disequilibrium might explain the correlated functional status among segregating V segments, but an unknown experimental factor could not be ruled out. A further reported finding was that TCR beta sequences accurately predicted the HLA-A and HLA-B alleles for most subjects in the first cohort. In a later analysis, several top co-occurrence clusters were reported to appear linked to parvovirus B19, influenza, CMV and Epstein-Barr virus. Strong co-occurrence of HLA alleles, especially DR and DQ, made assigning TCR associations to individual alleles difficult. The study gave a list of some 150 TCR beta chains associated with cytomegalovirus. Specific HLA alleles were associated with some 15,000 TCR beta sequences at a false discovery rate of 0.05 in a later analysis. For the cohort, immune exposure information was limited to CMV serostatus. Most TCR sequences were seen in very few donors, while some public TCRs were found in many individuals. In both the original and validation cohorts, the classifier was reported to diagnose cytomegalovirus status with high specificity and sensitivity. A cluster of highly shared sequence variants was judged likely to represent a technical artifact of the sequencing pipeline. Because counts were too low, roughly 17 rarely observed V segments, including chromosome 9 orphons, were left out of the earlier analysis of 500 to 750 of the donors. In an earlier analysis of fewer than 750 of the donors, most TCR beta V segments were observed in productive rearrangements about 87% or about 30% of the time, broadly matching IMGT annotations. A later genetic analysis reported fewer N-insertions in productive TCRs among donors in an Asian-associated ancestry cluster than the roughly 620-donor mean. This cohort had only TCR beta chains sequenced, and the lack of alpha or paired-chain data limited which features could be detected. Some IMGT-functional V segments, including TRBV6-2 and TRBV6-3, could not be distinguished by the 87-base-pair reads and were therefore excluded. A few of the identified cytomegalovirus-associated TCR beta chains were confirmed in vitro to be specific for cytomegalovirus antigens. In a later analysis, the rate of TCR association differed among HLA loci, with DRB1 alleles having the most associated TCRs and HLA-C alleles having the fewest. An association between a missense DCLRE1C variant and V-gene and J-gene trimming of TCR beta chains was found in a later genetic analysis and replicated in an independent cohort. Because some donors lacked HLA typing at each locus, the association tests relied only on the typed subset.

V loses 1 base of germline sequence and J loses 8 bases, and the interval between the two ends is 17 bases. Reading from cysteine to phenylalanine, the CDR3 counts 16 amino acids. The kept DNA is CDR3 alone, 48 bases in frame from the first base. This clone appeared once. The antigen it binds to is not known. Within one base of it there is no much larger clone, and no base qualities were kept. Library generation was performed with the immunoSEQ multiplex PCR assay. A mixture of 60 forward primers for TCR Vbeta segments and 13 reverse primers for TCR Jbeta segments was used in the multiplex PCR. A multiplex PCR assay on genomic DNA amplified the CDR3 region of rearranged TCR beta genes. On the Illumina HiSeq System, the amplified TCR beta libraries were sequenced as 87-base-pair reads. Per the original workflow: In a later analysis, some 80 million unique TCR beta chains were counted across the 500 to 850 repertoires, and around 11 million of these chains were shared by at least two donors. Raw reads were error-corrected and collapsed into unique sequences with a nearest-neighbor algorithm that merged closely related sequences to remove PCR and sequencing errors. CDR3 sequences were aligned to IMGT reference sequences to assign V, D and J gene segments. Each retained sequence needed at least a six-nucleotide match to both a V gene segment and a J gene segment. Rearrangements were classified as productive when the CDR3 lacked stop codons and remained in frame with V and J, and all other rearrangements were classified as non-productive. CDR3 was defined according to IMGT convention as the region running from the second conserved V-encoded cysteine to the conserved J-encoded phenylalanine. In an earlier analysis of more than 550 of the donors, sequences lacking an unambiguous match to a single V gene segment were excluded. An earlier analysis of about 600 of the donors called V segments functional above 56.7% productive rearrangements and segregating when the between-donor standard deviation exceeded 5%. A statistical classification framework was built for diagnosing cytomegalovirus status from the catalog of TCR beta chain sequences. V and J gene assignment, in a later analysis, came from comparing TCR nucleotide sequences with IMGT/GENE-DB human TR gene sequences. Using the TCRdist pipeline, a later analysis assigned CDR3 sequences along with most-parsimonious VDJ recombination scenarios. In a later analysis, each TCR beta chain was defined by its CDR3 amino acid sequence together with its V-gene family, and reads lacking a unique V-gene family were excluded. A later analysis removed over 500 highly shared, low-generation-probability nucleotide sequences to deal with suspected cross-contamination and a sequencing artifact. In a later analysis, a clonal expansion index was calculated for each public chain from normalized within-repertoire ranks of inferred template counts. Generation probabilities in a later analysis came from a VDJ recombination model fitted to out-of-frame rearrangements, and those results were checked against IGoR. A later analysis scored TCR-TCR, TCR-HLA and TCR-CMV co-occurrence with hypergeometric tests, applying a repertoire-size bias correction to TCR pairs. In a later analysis, false discovery rates were estimated by permuting HLA or CMV assignments 20 times. A later analysis grouped co-occurring TCRs with DBSCAN, adding TCRdist sequence similarity when clustering within HLA-allele-positive subsets. Repertoires with fewer than 30,000 or more than 120,000 public chains were left out of co-occurrence clustering, as were about 5 repertoires with anomalous nucleotide sharing. TCRdb carries this immuneACCESS record with in-frame sequences only. Its versions omit some clonotypes, under half of them owing to an unresolved V gene in the studies checked, with the rest unexplained. V and J calls and clone size are those listed in that table; D and trimming were worked out from the DNA. Present in this sample are 200,000 or so clones, around 73% of which were seen just once. The ten largest clones add up to 2.5% to 3.5% of the sample.

The cohort was made up of several hundred healthy bone marrow donors. All cohort members were sampled while nominally healthy, although unrecorded immune exposures were likely present. The donor tested CMV seronegative, placing the donor among the 350 to 400 seronegative members of the cohort. A peripheral blood sample was provided by each donor, and peripheral blood mononuclear cells were used for TCR beta sequencing. Genomic DNA extraction from the blood cell samples was performed with the Qiagen DNeasy Blood Extraction Kit. This clonotype was sampled from a young woman in good health and CMV-seronegative. This chain joins TRBV23-1 to TRBJ1-4, with TRBD1 as a weak D call on 5 bases. TRBV23-1 is assigned to the ORF class and has an uncertain function. Sequencing was performed on PBMCs. The DNA sequence is TGCGCCAGCAGTCAATTAGGGTCAGGGTTTCGGGAAAAACTGTTTTTT. This gives the protein CASSQLGSGFREKLFF.